These T cell receptor beta chains were read from a single sample in a study of blood T cell repertoires in COVID-19. The protocol was immunoSEQ multiplex PCR, while the TCRdb copy is restricted to in-frame clones and leaves out a portion. Of under 75,000 clones in the sample, more than 75% are singletons; the top ten hold approximately 6%. Sequencing was carried out using peripheral blood. Receptor source: a woman aged 55-70 years with acute or convalescent COVID-19. The CDR3 runs from the conserved cysteine through the conserved F or W. Each record gives: D gene, J gene, V gene, clone size, CDR3 DNA, CDR3 protein. The D gene is left open where the match is weak. Expanded clones are given a class, and other clones once, few, many or no size at all.

- TRBJ2-7 TRBV11-2 few TGTGCCAGCAGTTCGTGGGGAGTCAGTTCCTACGAGCAGTACTTC CASSSWGVSSYEQYF
TRBD1 TRBJ1-2 TRBV7-2 - TGTGCCAGCAGTCCGACAGGGGGCTATGGCTACACCTTC CASSPTGGYGYTF
TRBD1 TRBJ1-2 TRBV29-1 - TGCAGCGTTGAGTTCGAACAGGGGGCGAGTGGCTACACCTTC CSVEFEQGASGYTF
TRBD1 TRBJ1-1 TRBV23-1 - TGCGCCAGCAGTCAATTGACAGGGACTGGAGACACTGAAGCTTTCTTT CASSQLTGTGDTEAFF
- TRBJ1-1 TRBV6-5 - TGTGCCAGCAGTCCCAATTTGAACACTGAAGCTTTCTTT CASSPNLNTEAFF
TRBD1 TRBJ2-3 TRBV4-1 - TGCGCCAGCAGCCGATCACAGGGGAGCACAGATACGCAGTATTTT CASSRSQGSTDTQYF
TRBD1 TRBJ2-7 TRBV12-3/TRBV12-4 - TGTGCCAGCAGTTTGGGACAGATCTACGAGCAGTACTTC CASSLGQIYEQYF
- TRBJ1-3 TRBV6-5 - TGTGCCAGCAGTTACTCAGAGGGATCTGGAAACACCATATATTTT CASSYSEGSGNTIYF
- TRBJ1-2 TRBV7-9 - TGTGCCAGCAGCTTATCGGGGGGACTTAACTATGGCTACACCTTC CASSLSGGLNYGYTF
TRBD1 TRBJ2-3 TRBV12-5 - TGTGCTAGTGGTCGGGACAGGCTCGAGTATTTT CASGRDRLEYF
- TRBJ1-4 TRBV28 - TGTGCCAGCAGTTTACAGGGTTCCGACGAAAAACTGTTTTTT CASSLQGSDEKLFF
- TRBJ2-1 TRBV5-1 - TGCGCCAGCAGCCGGACTGGGCAGACCAATGAGCAGTTCTTC CASSRTGQTNEQFF
TRBD1 TRBJ1-2 TRBV6-2/TRBV6-3 few TGTGCCAGCAGCACCGGGACAGATCATTCCGATGGCTACACCTTC CASSTGTDHSDGYTF
- TRBJ2-7 TRBV9 - TGTGCCAGCAGCGGTCGCGACAGCCTTTACGAGCAGTACTTC CASSGRDSLYEQYF
TRBD2 TRBJ2-3 TRBV6-1 - TGTGCCAGCAGTGAGGGCCTAGCGGCACCCCTCAGGGCAGATACGCAGTATTTT CASSEGLAAPLRADTQYF
- TRBJ2-1 TRBV7-8 - TGTGCCAGCAGCCCCCTCGGGGAGCAGTTCTTC CASSPLGEQFF
TRBD2 TRBJ2-1 TRBV7-2 once TGTGCCAGCAGCTTAGTGCGGGGGGCCGGGAATGAGCAGTTCTTC CASSLVRGAGNEQFF
- TRBJ1-5 TRBV5-4 few TGTGCCAGCAGCCTCCCCGGGCAGCCCCAGCATTTT CASSLPGQPQHF
TRBD1 TRBJ1-1 TRBV5-4 - TGTGCCAGCAGCCGCGACAGGGGAGACACTGAAGCTTTCTTT CASSRDRGDTEAFF
- TRBJ2-3 TRBV5-1 once TGCGCCAGCAGCTTCGCAGGGCCTGCCGCAGATACGCAGTATTTT CASSFAGPAADTQYF
- TRBJ1-4 TRBV7-2 once TGTGCCAGCAGCTTAACCCCGGGGTGGGGATCCCTGTTTTTT CASSLTPGWGSLFF
TRBD1 TRBJ2-4 TRBV4-3 once TGCGCCAGCAGCCAGGACTACAGGGGGCTTCAGTACTTC CASSQDYRGLQYF
- TRBJ2-1 TRBV7-6 - TGTGCCAGCAGCCCGGACCAAATGAGAGGGAATGAGCAGTTCTTC CASSPDQMRGNEQFF
TRBD1 TRBJ2-4 TRBV5-1 - TGCGCCAGCAGCTTTACGACAGGGGGGGACATTCAGTACTTC CASSFTTGGDIQYF
TRBD2 TRBJ2-5 TRBV9 - TGTGCCAGCGGGGCTAGCGGGGGGCCCCAAGAGACCCAGTACTTC CASGASGGPQETQYF
- TRBJ1-2 TRBV5-4 - TGTGCCACCGAGCAGAGGGAATACAGGGTTGGGGATTCCTACTATGGCTACACCTTC CATEQREYRVGDSYYGYTF
- TRBJ1-2 TRBV5-1 few TGCGCCAGCAGCTTGGCCGCACGGTCGGGGAATGGCTACACCTTC CASSLAARSGNGYTF
- TRBJ1-5 TRBV7-2 - TGTGCCAGCAGCCCACCGGGGGGAGGCGCGGGCAATCAGCCCCAGCATTTT CASSPPGGGAGNQPQHF
TRBD1 TRBJ2-7 TRBV5-1 - TGCGCCAGCAGCTTCGGGACAGGAAACCTCTACGAGCAGTACTTC CASSFGTGNLYEQYF
TRBD2 TRBJ2-3 TRBV11-1 - TGTGCCAGCAGCTTTAGCGGGGGGCCCCGCACAGATACGCAGTATTTT CASSFSGGPRTDTQYF
TRBD1 TRBJ2-7 TRBV6-6 - TGTGTCACTAGGGGGCAACGTGGCAGTTCCCTATACGAGCAGTACTTC CVTRGQRGSSLYEQYF
- TRBJ1-4 TRBV7-2 once TGTGCCAGCAGCTTATCCTCCAGGGTGGGGGAAAAACTGTTTTTT CASSLSSRVGEKLFF
TRBD1 TRBJ2-2 TRBV5-1 - TGCGCCAGCAGCTTGGCGCCGACAGGGACCGGGGAGCTGTTTTTT CASSLAPTGTGELFF
TRBD1 TRBJ1-2 TRBV4-2 - TGTGCCAGCAGCCAAGATTGGCAGGGGGCGAGGGGCTACACCTTC CASSQDWQGARGYTF
- TRBJ1-2 TRBV15 - TGTGCCACCAGCCGAGAACAGCCTAACTATGGCTACACCTTC CATSREQPNYGYTF
TRBD2 TRBJ2-1 TRBV4-3 - TGCGCCAGCAGCCCCATTCGGACTAGCAATGAGCAGTTCTTC CASSPIRTSNEQFF